This record looks at one T cell receptor (beta chain) sequence and its context. No cognate antigen has been identified for it. Base-call qualities are not available, and no considerably larger clone is one nucleotide away. The receptor library was made with the immunoSEQ multiplex PCR assay. RNA was extracted from all samples and reverse transcribed into cDNA, which served as template for TCR sequencing. First-strand cDNA was synthesized with SuperScript III using a 2:1 mix of oligo-dT and random hexamers. A synthetic immune receptor repertoire was used to assess amplification bias, and residual bias was removed computationally. As for how the authors treated the data: Raw reads were preprocessed to remove errors, and CDR3 was defined by IMGT conventions from the conserved cysteine to phenylalanine. To get clonality, Shannon entropy was normalized by log2 of the number of productive unique TCRs and the result was subtracted from 1. CD4 or CD8 identity of scalp clones was inferred by cross-referencing scalp TCRbeta sequences with sorted blood CD4 and CD8 repertoires. In TCRdb, the immuneACCESS table is reduced to in-frame sequences with V and J assigned. These tables do not hold every clone; where another copy was compared, an unresolved V gene accounts for under half, and the others remain unexplained. V and J calls plus clone size are reproduced from that table; the DNA served to infer D and trimming. This sample is represented by roughly 210,000 clones; less than 50% of them were singletons. In total, the top ten clones hold 2% to 3% of the sample.

This entry is derived from a study of CD8+ T cells in alopecia areata listed by TCRdb under 2018. Regarding the research as a whole: The treated patients, all with moderate-to-severe alopecia areata, were enrolled in an open-label pilot trial of oral tofacitinib given at 5 to 10 mg twice daily. Tofacitinib was given for 6 to 18 months, followed by 6 months of follow-up off drug to assess delayed response and recurrence. Disease severity in treated patients was measured with the SALT score, which quantifies the percentage of affected scalp surface area. In both human patients and the C3H/HeJ mouse model, the study applied high-throughput TCRbeta sequencing to look at T cell clonal expansion in alopecia areata. In humans, TCRbeta sequencing was performed on scalp tissue and on sorted CD4+ and CD8+ peripheral blood T cells from healthy controls and from patients with patchy or totalis/universalis alopecia areata. Biopsies were taken from tofacitinib-treated patients at baseline and again at 4 and 24 weeks into treatment, and several of those patients also had a later scalp biopsy. Scalp clonality was compared among normal scalp (n=4), patchy alopecia areata scalp (n=8), and alopecia totalis/universalis scalp (n=8). The RNA source kit depended on sample type: the PAXgene miRNA kit for fixed scalp, the miRNeasy kit for PBMCs, and the RNeasy kit for mouse skin. Amplification of TCRbeta CDR3 regions was done by immunoSEQ multiplex PCR using 35 Vbeta forward primers and 13 Jbeta reverse primers.

The V end loses 5 bases and the J end loses 1 base, and a stretch of 14 bases separates them. Sequences SGHAT (CDR1) and FQNNGV (CDR2) are obtained from the germline V gene. The CDR3 numbers 15 residues from cysteine through phenylalanine. The retained sequence is limited to the CDR3, 45 bases, with the frame set at the first base. What the work shows at the level of the full study, not this receptor alone: Tofacitinib significantly decreased scalp clonality and the number of expanded CD8+ clones among the top 100 scalp clones. Resident alphabeta T cells in normal human skin are also sequenced, complicating scalp TCR repertoire analysis, unlike mouse skin dominated by gammadelta T cells. During tofacitinib treatment, many expanded lesional clones remained in scalp and blood, and this persistence may partly explain relapse after treatment is stopped. Because the treated cohort was small and had only one nonresponder, larger studies are needed to examine links between baseline CD8+ expansion and response. Shared TCR sequences between patients were less evident than in mice, which may be partly attributable to HLA diversity in the patient population. Higher clonality and more expanded CD8+ clones were observed in lesional scalp than in normal scalp, particularly in alopecia totalis/universalis, a finding suggestive of antigenic drive.

The treatment or condition label, read with the paper, signifies: oral pan-JAK inhibitor, 5-10 mg twice daily. Lesional scalp punch biopsies and peripheral blood were collected from alopecia areata patients. PBMCs were isolated by density centrifugation and stained for CD3, CD4 and CD8, and CD4+ and CD8+ T cells were sorted on a FACSAria. The material sequenced was CD4+ T cells sorted from blood, taken at approximately week 36, from a patient treated with tofacitinib. The V and J genes are TRBV11-2 and TRBJ2-5, with no confident D gene call. The TCR was taken from a human donor with alopecia areata. The nucleotide sequence reads as follows: TGTGCCAGCAGCCAAGGGTCAGTTTCCCAAGAGACCCAGTACTTC. This translates into CASSQGSVSQETQYF.